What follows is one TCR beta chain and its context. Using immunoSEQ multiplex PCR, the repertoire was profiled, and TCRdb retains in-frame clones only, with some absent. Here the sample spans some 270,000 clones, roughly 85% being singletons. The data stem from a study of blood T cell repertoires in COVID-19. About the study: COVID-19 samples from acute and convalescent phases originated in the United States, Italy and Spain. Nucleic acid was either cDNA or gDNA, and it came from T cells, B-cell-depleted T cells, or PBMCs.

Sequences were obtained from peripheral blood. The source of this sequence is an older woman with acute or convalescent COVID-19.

The CDR3 sequence is CASSLEGLQPQHF. CDR3 sequence (DNA): TGTGCCAGCAGTTTAGAGGGGCTGCAGCCCCAGCATTTT. This chain uses TRBV12-3 or TRBV12-4 with TRBJ1-5, with D perhaps TRBD1 (5 bases). V shed 1 base and J shed 7 bases, with 8 bases lying between them. The CDR3 contains 13 residues.